A single sample is the source of the 27 T cell receptor beta chains below, sequenced in a study of cytomegalovirus exposure and HLA in healthy donors. In the PCR, 60 Vbeta and 13 Jbeta primers were used. Generated by immunoSEQ multiplex PCR, the TCRdb table keeps only in-frame clones and is missing some. The data show 130,000 or so clones, around 77% seen once. Sequences were obtained from PBMCs. Receptors originate from a woman aged 55-69 years in good health and CMV-seronegative.

The chain recombines TRBV28 with TRBJ1-3, with D perhaps matching TRBD1 (5 bases). CDR1 is MDHEN, CDR2 SYDVKM, per germline. V was pared by 1 base and J by 0 bases, with 7 bases between. This CDR3 region has 15 residues. Here the CDR3 reads CASSLLGGSGNTIYF. For the CDR3, the DNA is TGTGCCAGCAGTTTATTGGGGGGCTCTGGAAACACCATATATTTT.

The V gene is TRBV28, the J gene TRBJ2-1; 7 bases agree with TRBD1. This CDR3 region has 17 residues. Germline V CDR1 and CDR2: MDHEN, SYDVKM. The V segment lost 5 bases and the J segment 6 bases; nucleotides outside the gene matches: 16. The CDR3 nucleotides are TGTGCCAGCAGTGATGATGGATGGACAGGCGGTTTCAATGAGCAGTTCTTC. It is translated as CASSDDGWTGGFNEQFF.

The chain carries TRBV6-5 and TRBJ2-1, with D unresolved. The CDR3 spans 13 residues. The V end was cut by 4 bases, the J end by 5 bases, with 9 bases between. Germline assignment: CDR1 MNHEY and CDR2 SVGAGI. In DNA, the CDR3 is TGTGCCAGCAGTTTACACATGAACAATGAGCAGTTCTTC. Amino acid sequence: CASSLHMNNEQFF.

J is TRBJ2-6 and V is TRBV5-1, with D possibly matching TRBD1 (5 bases). The CDR3 totals 17 residues. V gave up 3 bases and J gave up 0 bases, with 13 bases separating them. Germline lookup yields CDR1 SGHRS and CDR2 YFSETQ. In nucleotides, the CDR3 is TGCGCCAGCAGCTGGGGCCGCGGAGACTCTGGGGCCAACGTCCTGACTTTC. This gives the protein CASSWGRGDSGANVLTF.

This rearrangement joins TRBV4-1 to TRBJ2-3; perhaps TRBD1 as D (5 bases). Germline lookup yields CDR1 MGHRA and CDR2 YSYEKL. V lost 3 bases, J lost 3 bases, and 7 bases lay in between. The CDR3 loop spans 13 amino acids. CDR3 protein: CASSQTATDTQYF. The CDR3 region has the DNA TGCGCCAGCAGCCAGACAGCAACAGATACGCAGTATTTT.

This clone was seen only once. This chain joins TRBV9 and TRBJ1-3; 9 bases agree with TRBD1. V lost 3 bases and J lost 2; bases outside the gene matches: 3. This CDR3 has 15 amino acids. The germline CDR1 and CDR2 sequences are SGDLS and YYNGEE. CDR3 sequence reads: CASSADRGTGNTIYF. CDR3 coding DNA: TGTGCCAGCAGCGCCGACAGGGGGACTGGAAACACCATATATTTT.

This clone was observed once. This chain joins TRBV28 and TRBJ2-7; TRBD1 is a possible D gene (5 bases). Trimming stripped 5 bases from V and 3 bases from J, with 8 bases between. This CDR3 is 12 amino acids long. Germline CDR1 reads MDHEN; CDR2 reads SYDVKM. The CDR3 is CASSPDSYEQYF. The CDR3 DNA is TGTGCCAGCAGTCCCGACAGCTACGAGCAGTACTTC.

V and J are TRBV7-9 and TRBJ1-1, with 7 bases lining up with TRBD1. After removal of 8 bases from V and 3 bases from J, the junction contained 9 bases not matched to a gene. Germline V lookup: CDR1 SEHNR, CDR2 FQNEAQ (reference sequence). The CDR3 extends over 14 amino acids. Here the CDR3 reads CASQTSGTDTEAFF. CDR3 DNA sequence: TGTGCCAGCCAAACCTCCGGGACAGACACTGAAGCTTTCTTT. Variable domain in full (rest from reference TRBV7-9 and TRBJ1-1): DTGVSQNPRHKITKRGQNVTFRCDPISEHNRLYWYRQTLGQGPEFLTYFQNEAQLEKSRLLSDRFSAERPKGSFSTLEIQRTEQGDSAMYLCASQTSGTDTEAFFGQGTRLTVV.

This chain connects TRBV27 to TRBJ1-5; TRBD1 agrees at 7 bases. The CDR3 extends over 17 amino acids. From germline, CDR1 is MNHEY and CDR2 SMNVEV (reference sequence). V shed 5 bases and J 1 base; nucleotides not matched to a gene: 11. CDR3 loop: CASSLNPGTVSNQPQHF. The CDR3 DNA is TGTGCCAGCAGTCTCAACCCCGGGACAGTGAGCAATCAGCCCCAGCATTTT.

V usage is TRBV20-1 and J usage is TRBJ2-1, with TRBD2 as a possible D gene (5 bases). The CDR3 consists of 11 residues. V lost 3 bases, J lost 7 bases, and 7 bases lay in between. CDR1 and CDR2 from the germline V gene are DFQATT and SNEGSKA (reference sequence). The CDR3, as DNA: TGCAGTGCTAGCGGGGATAATGAGCAGTTCTTC. Residues: CSASGDNEQFF.

The chain couples TRBV5-1 to TRBJ1-1; D is unclear. The V end was cut by 0 bases, the J end by 1 base, with 10 bases between. Per germline, CDR1 SGHRS and CDR2 YFSETQ. This CDR3 contains 15 residues. The CDR3 region is CASSLAPSQNTEAFF. The CDR3 bases are TGCGCCAGCAGCTTGGCCCCCTCACAGAACACTGAAGCTTTCTTT.

V is TRBV6-4 and J is TRBJ2-3, with TRBD2 matching over 10 bases. From germline, CDR1 is MRHNA and CDR2 SNTAGT. J gave up 4 bases and V 2 bases, and 3 bases lay outside the gene matches. This CDR3 has 15 residues. The CDR3 sequence: CASSDIAGGADTQYF. The CDR3 DNA sequence: TGTGCCAGCAGTGACATAGCGGGGGGCGCAGATACGCAGTATTTT.

The rearrangement links TRBV27 to TRBJ2-1; 9 bases agree with TRBD2. The CDR3 has 18 residues. Germline CDR1 reads MNHEY; CDR2 reads SMNVEV (reference sequence). The trim removed 8 bases at V and 7 bases at J, leaving 21 bases unmatched. The CDR3 nucleotides read TGTGCCAGCCGGAGGATCCGTCGAGGCGGGAGGGCCGGGAATGAGCAGTTCTTC. Its protein is CASRRIRRGGRAGNEQFF.

CDR3 protein: CAIRSGTGFTEAFF. The CDR3, as DNA: TGTGCCATCAGATCCGGGACAGGGTTTACTGAAGCTTTCTTT. V gene TRBV10-3 combines with J gene TRBJ1-1; 9 bases are a match to TRBD1. V shed 6 bases and J 5 bases; nucleotides not matched to a gene: 7. CDR3 size: 14 residues. From germline, CDR1 is ENHRY and CDR2 SYGVKD.

This rearrangement joins TRBV28 to TRBJ1-2, with TRBD1 as a possible D gene (5 bases). Germline-derived CDR1 and CDR2 are MDHEN and SYDVKM. This CDR3 is built from 15 residues. Trimming removed 8 bases from V and 7 bases from J, with 23 bases in between. The CDR3 here is CASSYRGSRSGGYTF. CDR3 DNA sequence: TGTGCCAGCTCCTACCGGGGGAGCAGAAGTGGTGGCTACACCTTC.

This clone was detected a few times. The chain is built from TRBV25-1 and TRBJ1-1; TRBD1 matches at 8 bases. The V segment lost 6 bases and the J segment 3 bases; nucleotides outside the gene matches: 6. Germline lookup yields CDR1 MGHDK and CDR2 SYGVNS. The CDR3 length is 14 residues. The CDR3 loop is CASRGQGRHTEAFF. CDR3 in DNA: TGTGCCAGCAGAGGACAGGGTCGGCACACTGAAGCTTTCTTT.

The chain employs TRBV10-3 and TRBJ1-4; tentatively, D is TRBD1 (5 bases). Deletions cut 10 bases from V and 4 bases from J, with 19 bases between. Germline V CDR1 and CDR2: ENHRY, SYGVKD. CDR3 length equals 15 residues. DNA of the CDR3: TGTGCCACTGGACGGGGCGGGGGGATTAATGAAAAACTGTTTTTT. Protein sequence: CATGRGGGINEKLFF.

The sample holds a few counts of this clone. The genes are TRBV5-1 and TRBJ1-4; 9 bases line up with TRBD1. Germline loops: CDR1 SGHRS, CDR2 YFSETQ. The J segment lost 8 bases and the V segment lost 7 bases, leaving 9 bases of the junction unmatched. The CDR3 loop spans 14 amino acids. DNA of the CDR3: TGCGCCAGCGGACTGGACAGGGGCGGCGAAAAACTGTTTTTT. This sequence encodes CASGLDRGGEKLFF.

The chain joins TRBV6-1 to TRBJ1-3; 10 nucleotides line up with TRBD1. In germline, CDR1 is MNHNS, CDR2 SASEGT. The length of the CDR3 is 15 residues. V shed 3 bases, J shed 5 bases, and the junction held 4 bases outside the gene matches. In DNA form, the CDR3 reads TGTGCCAGCAGTGACTGGACAGGGGGTAGAAACACCATATATTTT. Its protein product is CASSDWTGGRNTIYF.

V usage is TRBV5-4 and J usage is TRBJ2-7; 11 bases are a match to TRBD2. The germline CDR1 and CDR2 sequences are SGHNT and YYREEE (reference sequence). This CDR3 comprises 15 residues. V dropped 4 bases and J dropped 3; count of bases not matched to a gene: 6. The CDR3 protein is CASSRSGTSGYEQYF. In DNA form, the CDR3 reads TGTGCCAGCAGCCGATCCGGGACTAGCGGCTACGAGCAGTACTTC.

The V gene is TRBV5-1, the J gene TRBJ2-1, with TRBD2 matching 16 bases. There are 18 residues in the CDR3. Germline V gene sequence: CDR1 SGHRS, CDR2 YFSETQ. Trimming took 7 bases from V and 4 from J; bases not matched to a gene: 11. The CDR3 is CASQTGTSGRAGYNEQFF. CDR3 sequence (DNA): TGCGCCAGCCAAACCGGGACTAGCGGGAGGGCGGGTTACAATGAGCAGTTCTTC.

J is TRBJ2-7 and V is TRBV27, with D possibly TRBD2 on 6 matching bases. The germline V and J ends were trimmed by 3 bases and 4 bases, with 10 bases remaining between them. Germline lookup yields CDR1 MNHEY and CDR2 SMNVEV (reference sequence). CDR3 length equals 13 residues. As DNA, the CDR3 is TGTGCCAGCAGTTTGGACTATCTTTACGAGCAGTACTTC. Residues: CASSLDYLYEQYF.

The CDR3 sequence: CASSSDRVGEQYF. CDR3 DNA sequence: TGTGCCAGTAGTAGCGACAGGGTGGGGGAGCAGTACTTC. The chain combines TRBV19 with TRBJ2-7; 7 positions agree with TRBD1. CDR1 and CDR2 from the germline V gene are LNHDA and SQIVND (reference sequence). After removal of 4 bases from V and 7 bases from J, the junction contained 7 bases not matched to a gene. The CDR3 has 13 residues.

The rearrangement links TRBV18 to TRBJ2-3; no clear D gene. The germline gives CDR1 KGHSH, CDR2 LQKENI. The CDR3 runs to 12 residues. V was clipped by 3 bases and J by 4 bases, with 5 bases between them. The CDR3 sequence is CASSPLADTQYF. CDR3 nucleotide sequence: TGTGCCAGCTCACCTTTAGCAGATACGCAGTATTTT.

CDR3 nucleotide sequence: TGTGCCAGTAGCCGCATTGGCGCGGGGGTAGGGGATACGCAGTATTTT. It yields the protein CASSRIGAGVGDTQYF. This chain connects TRBV19 to TRBJ2-3; the match to TRBD2 covers 7 bases. CDR3 length: 16 amino acids. Germline V gene lookup returns CDR1 LNHDA and CDR2 SQIVND (reference sequence). After removal of 6 bases from V and 6 bases from J, the junction contained 15 bases not matched to a gene.

V usage is TRBV9 and J usage is TRBJ2-6, with unresolved D. Germline V gene lookup returns CDR1 SGDLS and CDR2 YYNGEE. V was trimmed by 4 bases and J by 2 bases, leaving 7 bases between them. This CDR3 comprises 14 residues. CDR3 DNA sequence: TGTGCCAGCAGCTCCCGCGCTGGGGCCAACGTCCTGACTTTC. Residues: CASSSRAGANVLTF. The variable domain in full, completed from reference TRBV9 and TRBJ2-6, reads DSGVTQTPKHLITATGQRVTLRCSPRSGDLSVYWYQQSLDQGLQFLIQYYNGEERAKGNILERFSAQQFPDLHSELNLSSLELGDSALYFCASSSRAGANVLTFGAGSRLTVL.

The chain joins TRBV4-2 to TRBJ1-1; a weak D match, TRBD1 (6 bases). CDR3 length: 15 amino acids. From germline, CDR1 is LGHNA and CDR2 YNFKEQ. V dropped 3 bases and J dropped 3 bases, with 14 bases sitting between them. The CDR3, as DNA: TGTGCCAGCAGCCAGTCGGACAGTGTGGACACTGAAGCTTTCTTT. This gives the protein CASSQSDSVDTEAFF.